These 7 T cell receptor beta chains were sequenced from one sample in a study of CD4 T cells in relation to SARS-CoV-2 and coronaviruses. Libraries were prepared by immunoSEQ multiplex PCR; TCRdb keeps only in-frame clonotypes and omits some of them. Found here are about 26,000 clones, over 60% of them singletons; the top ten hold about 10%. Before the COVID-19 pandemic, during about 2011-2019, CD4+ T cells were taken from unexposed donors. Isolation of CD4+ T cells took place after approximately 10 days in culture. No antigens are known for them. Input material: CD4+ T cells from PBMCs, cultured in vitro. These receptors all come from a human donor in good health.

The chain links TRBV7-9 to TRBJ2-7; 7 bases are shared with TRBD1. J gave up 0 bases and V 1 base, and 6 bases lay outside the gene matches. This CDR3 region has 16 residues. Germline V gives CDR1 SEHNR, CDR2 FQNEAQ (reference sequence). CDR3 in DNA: TGTGCCAGCAGCTTAGTAGGGGGCTTAAGCTCCTACGAGCAGTACTTC. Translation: CASSLVGGLSSYEQYF.

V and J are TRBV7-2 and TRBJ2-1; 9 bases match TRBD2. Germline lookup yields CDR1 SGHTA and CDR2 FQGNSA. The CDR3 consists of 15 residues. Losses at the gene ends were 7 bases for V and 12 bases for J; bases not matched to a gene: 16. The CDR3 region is CASTPRTSDGVGQFF. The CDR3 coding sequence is TGTGCCAGCACCCCCCGGACTAGCGATGGAGTGGGGCAGTTCTTC.

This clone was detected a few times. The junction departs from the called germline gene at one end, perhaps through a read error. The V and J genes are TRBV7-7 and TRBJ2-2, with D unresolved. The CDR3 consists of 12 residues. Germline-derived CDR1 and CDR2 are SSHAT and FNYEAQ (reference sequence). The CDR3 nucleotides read TGTGCTAGCAGCTCCAACTACGGGGAGCTGTTTTTT. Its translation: CASSSNYGELFF.

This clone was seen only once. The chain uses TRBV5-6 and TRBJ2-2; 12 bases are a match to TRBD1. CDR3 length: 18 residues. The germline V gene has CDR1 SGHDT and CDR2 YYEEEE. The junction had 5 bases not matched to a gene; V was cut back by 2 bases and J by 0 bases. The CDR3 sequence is CASSFPGQGAPNTGELFF. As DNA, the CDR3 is TGTGCCAGCAGCTTCCCGGGACAGGGGGCGCCGAACACCGGGGAGCTGTTTTTT.

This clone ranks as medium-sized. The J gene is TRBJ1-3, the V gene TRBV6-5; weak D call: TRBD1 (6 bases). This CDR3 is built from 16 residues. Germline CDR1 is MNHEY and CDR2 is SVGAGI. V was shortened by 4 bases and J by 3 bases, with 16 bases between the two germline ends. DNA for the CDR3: TGTGCCAGCAGTTTACAGGGAATCATAGGTGGAAACACCATATATTTT. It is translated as CASSLQGIIGGNTIYF.

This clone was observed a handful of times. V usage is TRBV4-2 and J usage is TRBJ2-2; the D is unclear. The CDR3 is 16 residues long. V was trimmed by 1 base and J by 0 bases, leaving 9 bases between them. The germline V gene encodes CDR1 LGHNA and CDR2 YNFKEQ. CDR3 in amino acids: CASSQGVQTNTGELFF. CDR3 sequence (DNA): TGTGCCAGCAGCCAAGGTGTCCAGACGAACACCGGGGAGCTGTTTTTT.

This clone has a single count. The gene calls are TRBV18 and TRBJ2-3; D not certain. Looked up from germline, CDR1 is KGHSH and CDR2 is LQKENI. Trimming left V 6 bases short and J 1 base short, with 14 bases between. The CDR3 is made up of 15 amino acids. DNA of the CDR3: TGTGCCAGCTCCCCTTTGGGTGCGGGCACAGATACGCAGTATTTT. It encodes CASSPLGAGTDTQYF.